Listed here are 18 T cell receptor beta chains from one sample, sequenced in a study of Graves' ophthalmopathy and Graves' hyperthyroidism. As the template, RNA transcripts were used to amplify TCR beta CDR3 regions. Following a first-round RT-PCR that used HTBI primers, a second-round multiplex PCR was carried out. TCRdb called the multiplex PCR reads again in MiXCR, with one record for every CDR3 protein. Among approximately 380,000 distinct CDR3 sequences listed, approximately 21% were seen once. The sample consisted of peripheral blood. Receptors originate from a woman between 18 and 29 years old with stable Graves' hyperthyroidism.

This rearrangement joins TRBV15 to TRBJ1-5, with D perhaps TRBD1 (5 bases). CDR1 LNHNV and CDR2 YYDKDF come from the germline V gene (reference sequence). The ends were cut back, 1 base at V and 1 base at J, with 14 bases in the middle. This CDR3 spans 17 amino acids. As DNA, the CDR3 is TGTGCCACCAGCAGAGCCTCAGGGCCCGAAAGCAATCAGCCCCAGCATTTT. Amino acid sequence: CATSRASGPESNQPQHF. Full variable domain (missing parts from reference TRBV15 and TRBJ1-5): DAMVIQNPRYQVTQFGKPVTLSCSQTLNHNVMYWYQQKSSQAPKLLFHYYDKDFNNEADTPDNFQSRRPNTSFCFLDIRSPGLGDTAMYLCATSRASGPESNQPQHFGDGTRLSIL.

This clonotype was picked up many times. CDR3 nucleotides: TGCAGTGCTCGCGAAAATCTCGGGACAGGAGGGGAGCAGTACTTC. Translation gives CSARENLGTGGEQYF. This chain links TRBV20-1 with TRBJ2-7, with 8 positions matching TRBD1. The V gene end was trimmed by 5 bases and the J gene end by 7 bases; junction bases not matched to a gene: 16. The CDR3 totals 15 residues. Germline CDR1 is DFQATT and CDR2 is SNEGSKA (reference sequence).

This clonotype was detected ten times or more. This chain uses TRBV19 with TRBJ1-1; D might be TRBD1 (6 bases). V was pared by 4 bases and J by 4 bases, with 13 bases between. Germline lookup yields CDR1 LNHDA and CDR2 SQIVND (reference sequence). CDR3 length equals 14 residues. The CDR3 reads CASSTKTGSTEAFF. Here the CDR3 DNA reads TGTGCCAGTAGTACCAAAACAGGGTCCACTGAAGCTTTCTTT.

This clonotype was observed many times. This chain uses TRBV20-1 with TRBJ2-4; D is perhaps TRBD1 (5 bases). CDR1 DFQATT and CDR2 SNEGSKA come from the germline V gene (reference sequence). The CDR3 totals 14 residues. V lost 0 bases to trimming and J lost 6 bases, with 12 bases between them. The CDR3 DNA reads as TGCAGTGCTAGAGATTTCCAGGGTGCAAACATTCAGTACTTC. Its protein product is CSARDFQGANIQYF.

The chain carries TRBV29-1 and TRBJ2-7; 10 bases agree with TRBD2. CDR1 and CDR2 (germline): SQVTM, ANQGSEA. There are 13 residues in the CDR3. Trimming took 5 bases from V and 5 from J; bases not matched to a gene: 6. The chain's CDR3 is CSVTSGISHEQYF. CDR3 sequence (DNA): TGCAGCGTTACTAGCGGGATTTCCCACGAGCAGTACTTC.

This clonotype showed up many times. J is TRBJ1-1 and V is TRBV11-1; D unresolved. This CDR3 is built from 15 residues. Germline loops: CDR1 SGHAT, CDR2 FQDESV (reference sequence). Trimming shortened V by 2 bases and J by 0 bases, and 10 bases separated the two germline ends. As DNA, the CDR3 is TGTGCCAGCAGCTTATTGGGAGACATGAACACTGAAGCTTTCTTT. As protein: CASSLLGDMNTEAFF. Filled out from reference TRBV11-1 and TRBJ1-1, the complete variable domain reads EAEVAQSPRYKITEKSQAVAFWCDPISGHATLYWYRQILGQGPELLVQFQDESVVDDSQLPKDRFSAERLKGVDSTLKIQPAELGDSAMYLCASSLLGDMNTEAFFGQGTRLTVV.

The chain joins TRBV12-3 or TRBV12-4 to TRBJ2-6; TRBD1 agrees at 7 bases. The CDR3 sequence is 17 residues long. The V and J ends lost 0 bases and 6 bases, in that order; junction bases with no gene match: 8. The CDR3 protein is CASSLALQGIPANVLTF. The CDR3 nucleotides are TGTGCCAGCAGTTTAGCGCTACAGGGGATCCCGGCCAACGTCCTGACTTTC.

There are a few counts of this clonotype. The CDR3 nucleotides are TGTGCCAGCAGTCGCAGGGGCGGCTCACCCCTCCACTTT. Residues: CASSRRGGSPLHF. The chain has TRBV12-3 or TRBV12-4 and TRBJ1-6; D possibly corresponds to TRBD1 (6 bases). The V gene lost 5 bases and the J gene lost 10 bases, with 12 bases spanning the gap. The length of the CDR3 is 13 residues.

The J gene is TRBJ2-7, the V gene TRBV6-1, with 9 bases aligning to TRBD2. This CDR3 contains 15 residues. V lost 6 bases and J lost 2; bases outside the gene matches: 8. Looked up from germline, CDR1 is MNHNS and CDR2 is SASEGT. This CDR3 reads CASSPVSGSTYEQYF. DNA for the CDR3: TGTGCCAGCAGCCCGGTTAGCGGGAGTACCTACGAGCAGTACTTC.

The table lists this clonotype with many counts. The chain couples TRBV15 to TRBJ2-4; a possible D gene is TRBD2 (6 bases). The V gene's germline CDR1 is LNHNV and CDR2 YYDKDF (reference sequence). The CDR3 runs to 14 residues. Trimming shortened V by 3 bases and J by 8 bases, and 14 bases separated the two germline ends. The chain's CDR3 is CATSSVGRRDIQYF. The CDR3 bases are TGTGCCACCAGCAGCGTGGGGAGGAGAGACATTCAGTACTTC.

Many counts were recorded for this clonotype. The CDR3 region has the DNA TGTGCCACACAGGGGACTGTGCGTGATGGCTACACCTTC. It yields the protein CATQGTVRDGYTF. The J gene is TRBJ1-2, the V gene TRBV2, with TRBD1 matching over 7 bases. CDR1 SNHLY and CDR2 FYNNEI come from the germline V gene. CDR3 length: 13 residues. V dropped 10 bases and J dropped 6; count of bases not matched to a gene: 11.

The chain recombines TRBV2 with TRBJ2-5; maybe TRBD1 (5 bases). This CDR3 is built from 16 residues. The germline CDR1 and CDR2 sequences are SNHLY and FYNNEI. The ends were cut back, 6 bases at V and 0 bases at J, with 17 bases in the middle. The CDR3 DNA reads TGTGCCAGCAGCCTTGTCCCGACAGACAACCAAGAGACCCAGTACTTC. Encoded protein: CASSLVPTDNQETQYF.

The chain joins TRBV20-1 to TRBJ1-2; 7 positions match TRBD1. This CDR3 has 15 amino acids. Germline V CDR1 and CDR2: DFQATT, SNEGSKA (reference sequence). Germline trimming cut 3 bases from V and 8 bases from J; bases unmatched to any gene: 15. The CDR3 region is CSASSRGTQGEGYTF. In nucleotides, the CDR3 is TGCAGTGCTAGTAGTAGGGGAACCCAGGGGGAGGGCTACACCTTC.

This clonotype turned up a few times. The V and J genes are TRBV9 and TRBJ2-2, with no clear D. CDR3 length: 13 residues. CDR1 and CDR2 (germline): SGDLS, YYNGEE. V dropped 4 bases and J dropped 6 bases, with 10 bases sitting between them. CDR3 sequence (DNA): TGTGCCAGCAGCCCCAACGTGGCCGGGGAGCTGTTTTTT. This sequence encodes CASSPNVAGELFF.

The V gene is TRBV7-2, the J gene TRBJ2-6; no clear D gene. V was shortened by 8 bases and J by 4 bases, with 15 bases between the two germline ends. Germline V lookup: CDR1 SGHTA, CDR2 FQGNSA. This CDR3 comprises 15 residues. The CDR3 DNA reads as TGTGCCAGCGGAGCCTCTGGGATCGGGGCCAACGTCCTGACTTTC. This translates into CASGASGIGANVLTF.

This clonotype was seen many times. The chain recombines TRBV6-1 with TRBJ2-3; maybe TRBD2 (6 bases). The CDR3 spans 14 residues. Germline V gene data show CDR1 as MNHNS and CDR2 as SASEGT. With 5 bases removed from V and 0 bases from J, the gap between germline ends came to 9 bases. CDR3 nucleotide sequence: TGTGCCAGCAGTCCAAGCGGGAGCACAGATACGCAGTATTTT. Translation gives CASSPSGSTDTQYF.

The table lists this clonotype with a few counts. The chain has TRBV6-1 and TRBJ1-5; 8 bases line up with TRBD1. The CDR3 is 15 amino acids. V gave up 1 base and J gave up 7 bases; unmatched junction bases: 6. From germline, CDR1 is MNHNS and CDR2 SASEGT. The CDR3 sequence is CASSEEAGGGQPQHF. CDR3 bases: TGTGCCAGCAGTGAAGAGGCAGGGGGCGGCCAGCCCCAGCATTTT.

This clonotype appeared many times. The chain uses TRBV19 and TRBJ2-7, with a possible D match to TRBD1 (6 bases). This CDR3 has 14 residues. Per the germline V gene, CDR1 is LNHDA and CDR2 is SQIVND (reference sequence). The V end was cut by 4 bases, the J end by 3 bases, with 13 bases between. The DNA for the CDR3 is TGTGCCAGTAGTACCCGACAGGACGTCTACGAGCAGTACTTC. Translated: CASSTRQDVYEQYF.